This passage covers 29 T cell receptor beta chains from one sample sequenced in a study of tumor and adjacent non-tumor tissue in lung cancer. No cell sorting was done before RNA was extracted from the tissue. The normal lung tissue was taken more than 3 cm from the tumor edge. Three rounds of nested PCR, following a modified ARM-PCR protocol, produced the TCRbeta library. MiXCR was run by TCRdb on the multiplex PCR reads, yielding one entry per CDR3 protein. The sample has roughly 75,000 distinct CDR3 sequences; roughly 80% are singletons. The sequencing sample was made of distant non-tumor lung tissue. The receptors derive from a man aged 60 to 69 with non-small cell lung cancer.

In regard to this clonotype: The junction does not match germline at one end; this may be a read error. The chain has TRBV11-3 and TRBJ1-2; the D gene is possibly TRBD1 (5 bases). CDR1 is SGHNT and CDR2 is YENEEA in the germline V gene. CDR3 length: 13 residues. The CDR3 DNA follows: TGTGCCGACAGCCCCCCAGGGACTGGTGGCTACACATTC. It translates to CADSPPGTGGYTF.

V and J are TRBV5-1 and TRBJ2-1; maybe TRBD2 (6 bases). The length of the CDR3 is 18 residues. V was trimmed by 8 bases and J by 0 bases, leaving 24 bases between them. Germline-derived CDR1 and CDR2 are SGHRS and YFSETQ. The chain's CDR3 is CASSMGLGDFSSYNEQFF. CDR3 bases: TGCGCCAGTAGCATGGGGCTAGGGGACTTCAGCTCCTACAATGAGCAGTTCTTC.

This clonotype was recorded a few times. A read error is likely, as this CDR3 ends without the conserved phenylalanine or tryptophan. V and J are TRBV11-3 and TRBJ2-3; D uncertain. The germline V gene encodes CDR1 SGHNT and CDR2 YENEEA. This CDR3 comprises 15 residues. V shed 0 bases and J shed 6 bases, with 13 bases lying between them. In DNA, the CDR3 is TGTGCCAGCAGCTTAGACCCCCCCCCGGCGGATACGCAGTATCTC. Translated: CASSLDPPPADTQYL.

In regard to this clonotype: A much bigger clone sits one base away, suggesting this may be a read error. Because the CDR3 is missing its conserved closing phenylalanine or tryptophan, this is likely a read error. The chain couples TRBV13 to TRBJ2-5, with D possibly being TRBD1 (6 bases). Per germline, CDR1 PRHDT and CDR2 FYEKMQ (reference sequence). The CDR3 loop spans 12 amino acids. The V end was cut by 5 bases, the J end by 9 bases, with 13 bases between. CDR3 amino acids: CASSPREGAQYL. The CDR3 nucleotides are TGTGCCAGCAGCCCCAGAGAGGGGGCCCAGTACTTA.

Comment on this clonotype: This likely comes from a read error, as the CDR3 has no conserved phenylalanine or tryptophan at its end. The rearrangement uses TRBV20-1 and TRBJ2-1; the match to TRBD2 covers 8 bases. The length of the CDR3 is 14 residues. CDR1 and CDR2 (germline): DFQATT, SNEGSKA (reference sequence). The CDR3 sequence is CIGVRGGIYNEQFL. CDR3 nucleotides: TGCATCGGAGTGCGCGGGGGGATCTACAATGAGCAGTTCTTA.

This clonotype has only one observation. The V gene is TRBV11-3, the J gene TRBJ2-7; D not certain. The V and J ends lost 7 bases and 9 bases respectively, with 13 bases between them. The length of the CDR3 is 11 residues. CDR1 and CDR2 from the germline V gene are SGHNT and YENEEA. The CDR3 region is CASTHSTLQYF. CDR3 DNA sequence: TGTGCCAGCACCCATTCGACCTTGCAGTACTTC.

Remarks on this clonotype: This CDR3 is missing its conserved last phenylalanine or tryptophan, likely due to a read error. In DNA form, the CDR3 reads TGTGCCAGCGGCTTTCAGAGGGCAGATACGCAGTATCTT. Amino acids: CASGFQRADTQYL. This rearrangement joins TRBV11-3 to TRBJ2-3, with a weak D call TRBD2 (5 bases). CDR3 length equals 13 residues. Per the germline V gene, CDR1 is SGHNT and CDR2 is YENEEA.

Worth noting for this clonotype: The junction departs from germline at one end; a sequencing error may be responsible. The chain uses TRBV29-1 and TRBJ2-7; D remains unclear. The CDR3 has 12 amino acids. The V gene's germline CDR1 is SQVTM and CDR2 ANQGSEA. CDR3 coding DNA: TGCAGCGTTGGTAAGGGCCCCCACGAGCAATACTTC. It yields the protein CSVGKGPHEQYF.

As regards this clonotype: In this CDR3 the conserved last residue, phenylalanine or tryptophan, is missing, so a read error is likely. This chain uses TRBV6-2 or TRBV6-3 with TRBJ1-5; TRBD1 matches 7 bases. Germline CDR1 is MNHEY and CDR2 is SVGEGT. The CDR3 spans 15 residues. V lost 4 bases, J lost 2 bases, and 5 bases stayed unmatched. The CDR3 DNA reads TGTGCCAGCAGTTCCCCGACAGGGCGCAATCAGCCCCAGCATTAT. This codes for CASSSPTGRNQPQHY.

This chain links TRBV11-3 with TRBJ2-1, with D tentatively TRBD2 (5 bases). The CDR3 runs 14 residues. Germline V gene data show CDR1 as SGHNT and CDR2 as YENEEA. For the CDR3, the DNA is TGTATCAGCAGCTTACTTGCACCCCCTAGCGAGCAGTTCTTC. Translating it yields CISSLLAPPSEQFF.

In the case of this clonotype: Mismatch with germline at one junction end may stem from a read error. The chain recombines TRBV6-5 with TRBJ2-6; D unclear. There are 15 residues in the CDR3. The germline V gene encodes CDR1 MNHEY and CDR2 SVGAGI. The CDR3 coding sequence is TGTGCCAGGAGTTACTTCGGCTCTAGGGCCAACGTCCTGACTTTC. Residues: CARSYFGSRANVLTF.

As to this clonotype: No DNA is shown, since the ends of the CDR3 on it are uncertain; the CDR3 is the one TCRdb lists. V is TRBV11-3 and J is TRBJ2-1; no DNA check was done on the table's D call, TRBD1. The CDR3 spans 21 residues, counting both ends. Germline V CDR1 and CDR2: SGHNT, YENEEA. This chain's CDR3 is CASSFYICSARVRGAQGEQFF.

As for this clonotype: The junction departs from germline at one end; a sequencing error may be responsible. The chain uses TRBV11-2 and TRBJ2-6; 7 nucleotides agree with TRBD1. The CDR3 runs 19 residues. The V gene's germline CDR1 is SGHAT and CDR2 FQNNGV. In DNA, the CDR3 is TGTGTCAGCAGCTTAGATCCAAAGGACAGGCCCTCTGGGGTCAACGTCCTGACTTTC. This codes for CVSSLDPKDRPSGVNVLTF.

The V and J genes are TRBV6-6 and TRBJ2-7; 11 bases are a match to TRBD2. Germline lookup yields CDR1 MNHNY and CDR2 SVGAGI (reference sequence). The length of the CDR3 is 16 residues. The CDR3 nucleotides read TGTACCTGCAGCCCAGTTAGCGGGAGGGGTTCATACGAGCAGTACTTC. It yields the protein CTCSPVSGRGSYEQYF.

As for this clonotype: The junction shows a germline mismatch at one end, possibly a read error. The CDR3 DNA follows: TGCGCCAGCAGCCACCCGGCTAAGGAGTTGCCCCAGCATTTT. This translates into CASSHPAKELPQHF. This rearrangement joins TRBV6-1 to TRBJ1-5; D ambiguous. Germline CDR1 reads MNHNS; CDR2 reads SASEGT. The CDR3 runs to 14 residues.

Comment on this clonotype: The junction departs from germline at one end; a sequencing error may be responsible. The chain recombines TRBV5-1 with TRBJ2-1; 9 nucleotides align to TRBD1. CDR3 length: 15 residues. The germline CDR1 and CDR2 sequences are SGHRS and YFSETQ. CDR3 region: CASSRTGGPYNGQFF. The CDR3, as DNA: TGCGCCAGCAGCCGAACAGGGGGCCCCTACAATGGGCAGTTCTTC.

The chain couples TRBV11-2 to TRBJ2-5; D unresolved. V was pared by 9 bases and J by 5 bases, with 19 bases between. Germline lookup yields CDR1 SGHAT and CDR2 FQNNGV. This CDR3 is built from 14 residues. CDR3 amino acids: CARGSGEVHETQYF. The CDR3 bases are TGTGCCAGGGGCTCTGGAGAGGTCCATGAGACCCAGTACTTC.

This clonotype was seen a few times. As the CDR3 is not closed by the conserved phenylalanine or tryptophan, this likely results from a read error. The chain has TRBV6-5 and TRBJ1-1; no clear D gene. V was cut by 9 bases and J by 2 bases, with 22 bases left in between. In germline, CDR1 is MNHEY, CDR2 SVGAGI. The CDR3 spans 16 residues. The CDR3 sequence is CASVTRRLRGNTEAFS. Here the CDR3 DNA reads TGTGCCAGTGTAACCCGAAGGCTACGCGGAAACACTGAAGCTTTCTCT.

This clonotype was detected once. The gene calls are TRBV12-3 or TRBV12-4 and TRBJ2-1; D may match TRBD1 or TRBD2 (7 bases each). Trimming pared 2 bases from V and 9 bases from J, leaving 17 bases between. This CDR3 spans 15 amino acids. Here the CDR3 reads CASSLSGGAWSEQFF. The CDR3 DNA follows: TGTGCCAGCAGTTTATCAGGGGGGGCTTGGAGTGAGCAGTTCTTC.

This CDR3 is CASSLDRSTRDTQYF. The CDR3 nucleotides are TGTGCCAGCAGCTTAGACCGGAGTACAAGAGATACCCAATATTTT. The gene calls are TRBV11-2 and TRBJ2-3; the D is unclear. This CDR3 is 15 amino acids long. The V end was cut by 0 bases, the J end by 15 bases, with 22 bases between. Per germline, CDR1 SGHAT and CDR2 FQNNGV.

About this clonotype itself: The conserved phenylalanine or tryptophan normally closing the CDR3 is absent here, so this likely arose from a read error. The V call is TRBV11-3, the J call TRBJ2-1; TRBD2 aligns across 11 bases. This CDR3 spans 15 amino acids. Per the germline V gene, CDR1 is SGHNT and CDR2 is YENEEA. The V gene end was trimmed by 4 bases and the J gene end by 7 bases; junction bases not matched to a gene: 6. The CDR3 protein is CASSSLAGGYNEQFL. Written as DNA, the CDR3 is TGTGCCAGCAGCTCCCTAGCGGGAGGTTATAATGAGCAGTTCTTA.

Remarks on this clonotype: A much larger clone lies a single base off, so this may be a read error. This sequence joins TRBV6-1 and TRBJ1-6; 7 nucleotides line up with TRBD1. The germline V gene has CDR1 MNHNS and CDR2 SASEGT. The length of the CDR3 is 14 residues. V trimming: 10 bases; J trimming: 12 bases; junction bases outside the gene matches: 15. Written as DNA, the CDR3 is TGTGCCAACAGGGGTAGGGGACAAACCCAACCCCTCCACTTT. Translation: CANRGRGQTQPLHF.

This clonotype has ten or more counts. The chain recombines TRBV20-1 with TRBJ2-2, with 7 bases fitting TRBD2. Germline V gene lookup returns CDR1 DFQATT and CDR2 SNEGSKA (reference sequence). V was pared by 0 bases and J by 5 bases, with 9 bases of the junction left unmatched. This CDR3 is built from 16 residues. Here the CDR3 DNA reads TGCAGTGCTAGAGATTCAGCGGGGTTACCAACCGGGGAGCTGTTTTTT. Its protein is CSARDSAGLPTGELFF.

J is TRBJ1-1 and V is TRBV5-4; D is undetermined. The CDR3 consists of 15 residues. Trimming left V 5 bases short and J 5 bases short, with 19 bases between. Germline V gives CDR1 SGHNT, CDR2 YYREEE (reference sequence). CDR3 bases: TGTGCCAGCAGACCACCGAGGCCGGCGGGGACTGAAGCTTTCTTT. It specifies CASRPPRPAGTEAFF.

This clonotype rates as medium-sized (0.01 to 0.1%). The chain recombines TRBV11-2 with TRBJ2-7; 9 bases map to TRBD1. V trimming: 3 bases; J trimming: 2 bases; junction bases outside the gene matches: 2. The CDR3 consists of 14 residues. CDR1 is SGHAT and CDR2 is FQNNGV in the germline V gene. Here the CDR3 DNA reads TGTGCCAGCAGCTTCGGGACAGGGCCCTACGAGCAGTACTTC. It codes for CASSFGTGPYEQYF.

The chain recombines TRBV11-2 with TRBJ1-1; D uncertain. The length of the CDR3 is 13 residues. Between the trimmed V and J ends, which lost 10 bases and 7 bases, there was a span of 19 bases. CDR1 and CDR2 (germline): SGHAT, FQNNGV. CDR3 amino acids: CANCFRGYNEAFF. For the CDR3, the DNA is TGTGCCAACTGTTTCCGGGGTTACAATGAAGCTTTCTTT.

Concerning this clonotype: Compared with germline, one end of the junction differs, possibly owing to a read error. The rearrangement uses TRBV12-3 or TRBV12-4 and TRBJ2-1; no clear D gene. CDR3 length: 18 residues. This CDR3 reads CASSPLWDTGSSYNEQFF. In DNA, the CDR3 is TGTGCCAGCAGCCCCTTGTGGGATACCGGATCCTCCTATAATGAGCAGTTCTTC.

The chain recombines TRBV20-1 with TRBJ2-1; D may be TRBD1 (5 bases). Germline CDR1 DFQATT, CDR2 SNEGSKA (reference sequence). This CDR3 region has 15 residues. The germline V and J ends were trimmed by 5 bases and 7 bases, with 21 bases remaining between them. The CDR3: CSADSAVGPLNEQFF. CDR3 nucleotides: TGCAGTGCTGACTCAGCTGTGGGGCCGTTGAATGAGCAGTTCTTC.

This clonotype was found a few times. An end of the junction does not agree with germline; a read error may underlie this. The CDR3 bases are TGTAGCGTTGACCGGGACAGAGTTTTAGACTACGAGCAGTACTTC. As protein: CSVDRDRVLDYEQYF. The rearrangement links TRBV29-1 to TRBJ2-7; 7 nucleotides agree with TRBD1. The CDR3 covers 15 residues. CDR1 and CDR2 from the germline V gene are SQVTM and ANQGSEA.